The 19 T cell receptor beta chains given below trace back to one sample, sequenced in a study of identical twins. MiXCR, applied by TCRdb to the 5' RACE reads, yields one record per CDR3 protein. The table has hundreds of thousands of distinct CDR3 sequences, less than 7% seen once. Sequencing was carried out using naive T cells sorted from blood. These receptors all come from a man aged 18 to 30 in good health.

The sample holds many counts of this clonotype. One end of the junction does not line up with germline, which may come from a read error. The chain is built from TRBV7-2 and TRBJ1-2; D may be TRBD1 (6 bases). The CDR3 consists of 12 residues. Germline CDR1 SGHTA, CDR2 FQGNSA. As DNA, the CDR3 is TGCGCCAGCAGCCTCACAGGGTATGGCTACACCTTC. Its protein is CASSLTGYGYTF. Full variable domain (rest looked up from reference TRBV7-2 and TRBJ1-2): GAGVSQSPSNKVTEKGKDVELRCDPISGHTALYWYRQSLGQGLEFLIYFQGNSAPDKSGLPSDRFSAERTGGSVSTLTIQRTQQEDSAVYLCASSLTGYGYTFGSGTRLTVV.

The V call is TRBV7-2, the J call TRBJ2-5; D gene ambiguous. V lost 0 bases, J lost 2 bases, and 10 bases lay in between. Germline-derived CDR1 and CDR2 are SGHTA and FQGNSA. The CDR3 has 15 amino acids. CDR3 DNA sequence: TGTGCCAGCAGCTTAGCGGGTCGGGCGCAAGAGACCCAGTACTTC. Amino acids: CASSLAGRAQETQYF.

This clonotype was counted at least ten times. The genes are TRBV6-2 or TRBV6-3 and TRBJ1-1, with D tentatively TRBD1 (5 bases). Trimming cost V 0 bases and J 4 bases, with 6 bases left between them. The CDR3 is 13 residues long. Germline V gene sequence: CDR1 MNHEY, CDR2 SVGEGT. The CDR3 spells CASSYSGATEAFF. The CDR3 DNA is TGTGCCAGCAGTTACTCAGGGGCCACTGAAGCTTTCTTT.

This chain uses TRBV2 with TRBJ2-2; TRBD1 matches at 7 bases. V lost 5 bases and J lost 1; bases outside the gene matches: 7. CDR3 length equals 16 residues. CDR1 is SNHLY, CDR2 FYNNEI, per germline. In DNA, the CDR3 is TGTGCCAGCAGTATCCGACAGGGTAGGAACACCGGGGAGCTGTTTTTT. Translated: CASSIRQGRNTGELFF.

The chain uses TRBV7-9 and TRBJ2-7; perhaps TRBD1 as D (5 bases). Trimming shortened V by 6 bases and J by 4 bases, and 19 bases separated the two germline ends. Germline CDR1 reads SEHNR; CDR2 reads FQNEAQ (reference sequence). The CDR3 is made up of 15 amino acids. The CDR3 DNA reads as TGTGCCAGCAGTCTCGCCTCTGGCAGGGTGTACGAGCAGTACTTC. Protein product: CASSLASGRVYEQYF.

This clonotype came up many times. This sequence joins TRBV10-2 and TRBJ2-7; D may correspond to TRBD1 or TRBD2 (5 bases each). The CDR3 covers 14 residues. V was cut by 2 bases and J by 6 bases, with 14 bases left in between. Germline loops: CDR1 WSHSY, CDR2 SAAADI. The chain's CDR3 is CASSEDRGYSEQYV. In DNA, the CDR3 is TGCGCCAGCAGTGAGGACCGGGGCTATTCCGAGCAGTACGTC.

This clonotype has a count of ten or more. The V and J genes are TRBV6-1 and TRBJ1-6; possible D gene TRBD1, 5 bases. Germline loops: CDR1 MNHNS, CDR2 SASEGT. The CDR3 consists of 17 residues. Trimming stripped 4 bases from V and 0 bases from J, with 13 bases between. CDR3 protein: CASSVKYRSSYNSPLHF. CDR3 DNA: TGTGCCAGCAGTGTCAAGTACAGGAGCTCCTATAATTCACCCCTCCACTTT.

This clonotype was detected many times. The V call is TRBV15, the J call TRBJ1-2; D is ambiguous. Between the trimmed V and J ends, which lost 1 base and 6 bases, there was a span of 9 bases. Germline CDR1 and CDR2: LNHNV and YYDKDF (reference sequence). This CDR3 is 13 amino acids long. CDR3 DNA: TGTGCCACCAGCAGAGGACCCACTAATGGCTACACCTTC. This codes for CATSRGPTNGYTF.

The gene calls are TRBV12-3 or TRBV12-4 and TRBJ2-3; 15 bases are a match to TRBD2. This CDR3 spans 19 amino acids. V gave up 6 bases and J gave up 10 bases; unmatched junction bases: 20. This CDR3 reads CASSSPPGLAGGPGKAQYF. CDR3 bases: TGTGCCAGCAGCTCTCCTCCCGGACTAGCGGGAGGGCCAGGGAAAGCGCAGTATTTT.

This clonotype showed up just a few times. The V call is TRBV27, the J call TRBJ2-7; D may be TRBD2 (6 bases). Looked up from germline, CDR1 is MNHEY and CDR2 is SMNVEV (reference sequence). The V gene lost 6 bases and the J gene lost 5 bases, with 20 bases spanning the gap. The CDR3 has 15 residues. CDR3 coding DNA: TGTGCCAGCAGCAGGACTTGGGGGGAGCGGGACGAGCAGTACTTC. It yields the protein CASSRTWGERDEQYF.

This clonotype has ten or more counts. The CDR3 loop reads CSVVFAGGQYTGELFF. CDR3 in DNA: TGCAGCGTTGTCTTCGCTGGGGGACAATACACCGGGGAGCTGTTTTTT. The rearrangement joins TRBV29-1 to TRBJ2-2, with D maybe TRBD1 (6 bases). CDR3 size: 16 residues. Trimming pared 4 bases from V and 3 bases from J, leaving 18 bases between. CDR1 is SQVTM, CDR2 ANQGSEA, per germline.

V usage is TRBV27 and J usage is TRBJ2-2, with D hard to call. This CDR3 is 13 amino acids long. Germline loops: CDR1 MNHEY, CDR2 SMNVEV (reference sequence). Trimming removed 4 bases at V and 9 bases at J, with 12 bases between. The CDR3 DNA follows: TGTGCCAGCAGTTCCAGTGCGTTCCGGGAGCTGTTTTTT. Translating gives CASSSSAFRELFF.

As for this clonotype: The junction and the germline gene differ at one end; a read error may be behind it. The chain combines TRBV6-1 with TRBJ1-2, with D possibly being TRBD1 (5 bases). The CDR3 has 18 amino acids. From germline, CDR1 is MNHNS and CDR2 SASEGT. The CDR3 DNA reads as TGTGCCAGCAGTGAAGGGACCGTGAGGGGCAGACGAGCCCCTCCTCCCGTCTTC. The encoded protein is CASSEGTVRGRRAPPPVF.

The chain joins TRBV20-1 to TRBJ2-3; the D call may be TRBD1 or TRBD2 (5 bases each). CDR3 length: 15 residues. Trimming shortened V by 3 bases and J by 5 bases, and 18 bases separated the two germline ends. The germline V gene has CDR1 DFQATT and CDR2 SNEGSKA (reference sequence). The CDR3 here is CSARTGPLGGDTQYF. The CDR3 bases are TGCAGTGCTAGGACGGGACCCCTAGGAGGAGATACGCAGTATTTT.

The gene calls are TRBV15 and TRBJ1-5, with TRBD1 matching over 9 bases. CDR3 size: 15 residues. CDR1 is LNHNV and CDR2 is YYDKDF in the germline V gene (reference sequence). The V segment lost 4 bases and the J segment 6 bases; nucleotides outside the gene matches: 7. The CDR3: CATSIRDRAGQPQHF. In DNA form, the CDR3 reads TGTGCCACCAGCATTCGGGACAGGGCCGGTCAGCCCCAGCATTTT.

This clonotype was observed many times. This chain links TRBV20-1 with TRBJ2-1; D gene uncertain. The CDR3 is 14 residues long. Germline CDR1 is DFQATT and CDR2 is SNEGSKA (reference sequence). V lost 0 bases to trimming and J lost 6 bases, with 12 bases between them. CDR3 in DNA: TGCAGTGCTAGAGAATCCGGCTGGCGCAATGAGCAGTTCTTC. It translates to CSARESGWRNEQFF.

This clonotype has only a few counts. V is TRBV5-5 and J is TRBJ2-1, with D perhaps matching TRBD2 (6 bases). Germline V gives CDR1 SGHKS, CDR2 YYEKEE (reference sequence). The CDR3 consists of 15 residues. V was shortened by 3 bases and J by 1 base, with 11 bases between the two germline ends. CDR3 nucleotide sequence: TGTGCCAGCAGCTCCAGCGGGCCATCCTACAATGAGCAGTTCTTC. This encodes CASSSSGPSYNEQFF.

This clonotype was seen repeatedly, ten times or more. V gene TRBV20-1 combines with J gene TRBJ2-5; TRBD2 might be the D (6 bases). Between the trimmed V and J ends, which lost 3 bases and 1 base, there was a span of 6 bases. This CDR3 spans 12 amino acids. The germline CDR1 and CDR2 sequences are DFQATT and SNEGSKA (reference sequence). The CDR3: CSAREGQETQYF. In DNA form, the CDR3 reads TGCAGTGCTAGGGAGGGCCAAGAGACCCAGTACTTC.

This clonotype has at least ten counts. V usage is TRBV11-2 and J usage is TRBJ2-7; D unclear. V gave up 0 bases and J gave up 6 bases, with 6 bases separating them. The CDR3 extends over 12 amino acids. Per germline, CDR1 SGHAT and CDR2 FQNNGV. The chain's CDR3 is CASSLDRTEQYV. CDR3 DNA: TGTGCCAGCAGCTTAGATCGCACCGAGCAGTACGTC.